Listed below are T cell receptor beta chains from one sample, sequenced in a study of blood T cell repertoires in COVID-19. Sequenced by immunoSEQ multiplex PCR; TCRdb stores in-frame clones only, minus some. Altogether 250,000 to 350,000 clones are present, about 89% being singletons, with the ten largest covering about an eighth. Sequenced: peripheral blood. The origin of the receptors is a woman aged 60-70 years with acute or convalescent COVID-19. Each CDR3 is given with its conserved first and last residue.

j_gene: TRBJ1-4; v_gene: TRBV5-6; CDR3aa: CASSLWGQGDREKLFF
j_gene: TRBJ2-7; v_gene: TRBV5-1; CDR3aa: CASSLGGTGVTYEQYF
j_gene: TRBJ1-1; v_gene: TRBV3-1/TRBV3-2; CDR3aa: CASSQDINYRNTEAFF
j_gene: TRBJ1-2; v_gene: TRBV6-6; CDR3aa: CASSSSRNYGYTF
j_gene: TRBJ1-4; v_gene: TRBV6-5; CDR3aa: CATRTWRLFF
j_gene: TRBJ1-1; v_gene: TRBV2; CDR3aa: CASSDGYGAAEAFF
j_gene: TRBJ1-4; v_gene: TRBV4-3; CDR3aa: CASSQDQGGQGANEKLFF
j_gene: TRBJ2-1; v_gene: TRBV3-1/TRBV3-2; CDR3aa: CASSPRGGRYNEQFF
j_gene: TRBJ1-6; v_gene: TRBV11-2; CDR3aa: CASSLGRGSPLHF
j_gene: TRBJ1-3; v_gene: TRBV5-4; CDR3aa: CASSLGGQGAISGNTIYF
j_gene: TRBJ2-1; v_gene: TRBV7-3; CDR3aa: CASSLRSGEQFF
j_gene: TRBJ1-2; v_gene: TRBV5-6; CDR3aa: CASSWTGQGANYGYTF
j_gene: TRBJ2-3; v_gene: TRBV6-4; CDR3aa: CASSAEHTDTQYF
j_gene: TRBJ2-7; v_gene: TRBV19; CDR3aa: CASSHPRLPSEQYF
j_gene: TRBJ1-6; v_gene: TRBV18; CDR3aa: CASSLGQGGSPLHF
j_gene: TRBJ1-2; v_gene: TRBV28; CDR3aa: CASSRTANYGYTF
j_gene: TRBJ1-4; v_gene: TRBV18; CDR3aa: CASSPRGPATNEKLFF
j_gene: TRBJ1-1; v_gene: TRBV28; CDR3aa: CASTPQGRVEAFF
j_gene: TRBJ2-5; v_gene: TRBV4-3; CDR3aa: CASSQALPWTGDQETQYF
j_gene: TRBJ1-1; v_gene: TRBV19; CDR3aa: CASSMGNPGERTFF
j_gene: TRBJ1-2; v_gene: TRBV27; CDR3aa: CASSPRSYYGYTF
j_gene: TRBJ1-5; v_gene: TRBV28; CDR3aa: CASTHPQGHQPQHF
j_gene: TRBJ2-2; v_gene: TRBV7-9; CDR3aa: CASSGQVTGELFF
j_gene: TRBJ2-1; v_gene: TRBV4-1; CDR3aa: CASSQEGLAGGPNEQFF
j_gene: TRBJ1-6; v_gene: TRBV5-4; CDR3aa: CASSWTGRNSPLHF
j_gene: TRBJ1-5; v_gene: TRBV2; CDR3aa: CASRSGTGNQPQHF
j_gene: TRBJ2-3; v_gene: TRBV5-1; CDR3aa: CASSLLAAPTDTQYF
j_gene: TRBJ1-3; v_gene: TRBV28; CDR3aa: CASSSPGTIYF
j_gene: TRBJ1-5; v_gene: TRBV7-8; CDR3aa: CASSQATVARGNQPQHF
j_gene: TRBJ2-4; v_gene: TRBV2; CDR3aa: CASSDPGQGVDIQYF
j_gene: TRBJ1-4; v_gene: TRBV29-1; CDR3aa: CSVSEPTGDEKLFF
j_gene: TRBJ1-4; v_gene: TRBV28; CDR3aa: CASKQGSEKLFF
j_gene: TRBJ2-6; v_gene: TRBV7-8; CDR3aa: CASSSYGTASGANVLTF
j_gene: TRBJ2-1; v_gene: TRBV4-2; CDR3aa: CASSQQGGSSYNEQFF
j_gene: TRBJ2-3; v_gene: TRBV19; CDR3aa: CASSLTGGGPDTQYF
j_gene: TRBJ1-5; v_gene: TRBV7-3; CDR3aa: CASTPSPGQGEQPQHF
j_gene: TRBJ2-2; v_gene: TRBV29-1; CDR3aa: CSAGTGANTGELFF
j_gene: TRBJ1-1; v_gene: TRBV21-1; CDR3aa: CASSKVGGGNTEAFF
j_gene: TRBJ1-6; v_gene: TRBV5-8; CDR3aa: CASSSGQRVDSPLHF
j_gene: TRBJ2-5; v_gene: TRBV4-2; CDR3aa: CASSHPFGAGVVETQYF
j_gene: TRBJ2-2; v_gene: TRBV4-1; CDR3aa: CASSQWTGPNTGELFF
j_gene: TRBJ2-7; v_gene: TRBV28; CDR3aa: CASSSPSLAGASYEQYF
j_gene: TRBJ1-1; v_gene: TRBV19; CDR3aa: CASSIDPGRRSEAFF
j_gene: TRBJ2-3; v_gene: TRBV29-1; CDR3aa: CSTDRGVRDTQYF